This TCR beta chain originates from a study of blood T cell repertoires in COVID-19. Profiling relied on immunoSEQ multiplex PCR, and the TCRdb table lists in-frame clones only, not all of them. The data show about 270,000 clones, about 89% seen once. The study assigned cohorts using participant-reported clinical history. This CDR3 is built from 15 residues. Germline loops: CDR1 SGHVS, CDR2 FQNEAQ. V was trimmed by 0 bases and J by 13 bases, leaving 21 bases between them. The sequence derives from a woman between 18 and 29 years old who had recovered from COVID-19. This rearrangement joins TRBV7-8 to TRBJ2-5; a weak D match, TRBD1 (5 bases). Sequencing was done on a sample of PBMCs or T cells enriched from blood (not recorded which). CDR3 region: CASSLALRQRREWYF. CDR3 coding DNA: TGTGCCAGCAGCTTAGCTTTGAGACAGAGAAGAGAGTGGTACTTC.